This TCR beta chain derives from a study of T-cell reconstitution after alpha-beta-depleted transplantation in children. General study results and limits: Reportedly, alpha-beta T cells present about two months post-transplant originated from several hundred expanded clones of graft origin. A year post-transplant, T-cell counts and diversity derived mostly from newly produced T cells. Recipient T cells and thymic progenitors that survived gave rise to the high TCRbeta diversity observed at day 60 in some patients.

As for this clonotype: Its antigen is as yet unknown.

TCRbeta library construction was performed incorporating unique molecular identifiers. TCRdb passed the PCR reads through MiXCR, listing each CDR3 protein once. The data show about a million distinct CDR3 sequences, under 30% seen once. J lost 4 bases, V lost 2 bases, and 9 bases had no gene match. Germline CDR1 and CDR2: WSHSY and SAAADI. This CDR3 is 16 amino acids long. This sequence joins TRBV10-2 and TRBJ2-5; TRBD2 agrees at 8 bases. The specimen was PBMCs, mostly from graft donor cells, collected 360 days after TCRalphabeta/CD19-depleted stem cell transplant. The TCR comes from a boy under two years old who had a stem cell transplant for SCID, so the T cells may come from the graft donor. The CDR3 loop reads CASSERAGGGGETQYF. CDR3 DNA sequence: TGCGCCAGCAGTGAGAGGGCGGGGGGAGGGGGAGAGACCCAGTACTTC.